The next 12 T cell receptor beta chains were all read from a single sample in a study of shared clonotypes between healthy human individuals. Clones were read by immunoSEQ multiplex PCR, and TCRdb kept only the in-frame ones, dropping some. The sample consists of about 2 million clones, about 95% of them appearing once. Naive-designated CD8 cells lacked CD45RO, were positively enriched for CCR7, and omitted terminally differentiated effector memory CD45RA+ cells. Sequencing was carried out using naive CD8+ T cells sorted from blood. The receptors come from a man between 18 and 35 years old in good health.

CDR3 protein: CASSPSPKPGYGYTF. In nucleotides, the CDR3 is TGTGCCAGCAGTCCCTCTCCAAAACCGGGCTATGGCTACACCTTC. The J gene is TRBJ1-2, the V gene TRBV27, with D unclear. The germline V gene has CDR1 MNHEY and CDR2 SMNVEV (reference sequence). The CDR3 extends over 15 amino acids. Trimming shortened V by 5 bases and J by 4 bases, and 17 bases separated the two germline ends.

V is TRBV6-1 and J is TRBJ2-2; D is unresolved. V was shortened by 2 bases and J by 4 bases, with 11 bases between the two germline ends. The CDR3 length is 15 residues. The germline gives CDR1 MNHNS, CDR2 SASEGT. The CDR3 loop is CASSEKISGTGELFF. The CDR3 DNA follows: TGTGCCAGCAGTGAAAAGATCTCGGGCACCGGGGAGCTGTTTTTT.

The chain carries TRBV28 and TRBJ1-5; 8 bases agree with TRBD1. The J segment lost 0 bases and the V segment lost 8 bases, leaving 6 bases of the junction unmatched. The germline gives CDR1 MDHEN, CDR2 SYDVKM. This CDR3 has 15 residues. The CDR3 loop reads CASEDRGHSNQPQHF. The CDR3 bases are TGTGCCAGCGAAGACAGGGGCCATAGCAATCAGCCCCAGCATTTT.

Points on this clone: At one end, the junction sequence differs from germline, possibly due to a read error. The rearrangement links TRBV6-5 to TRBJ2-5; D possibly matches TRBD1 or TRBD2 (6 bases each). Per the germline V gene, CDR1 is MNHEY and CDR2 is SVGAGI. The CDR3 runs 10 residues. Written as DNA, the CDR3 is TGTGCCAGCGGGGGGACACCGCCGAACTTC. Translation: CASGGTPPNF.

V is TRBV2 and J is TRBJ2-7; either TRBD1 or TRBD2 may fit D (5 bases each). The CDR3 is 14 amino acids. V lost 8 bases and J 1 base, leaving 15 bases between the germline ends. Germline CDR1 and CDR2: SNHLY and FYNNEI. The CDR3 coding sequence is TGTGCCAGCCGATTCCAGGGACCGTCCTACGAGCAGTACTTC. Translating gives CASRFQGPSYEQYF.

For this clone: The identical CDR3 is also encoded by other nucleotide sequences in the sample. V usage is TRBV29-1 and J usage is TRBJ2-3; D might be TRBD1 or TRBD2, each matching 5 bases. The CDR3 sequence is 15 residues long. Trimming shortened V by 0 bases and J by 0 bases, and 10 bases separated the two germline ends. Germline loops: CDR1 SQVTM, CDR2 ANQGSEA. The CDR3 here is CSVEDRGASTDTQYF. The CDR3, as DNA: TGCAGCGTTGAAGACCGGGGCGCTAGCACAGATACGCAGTATTTT.

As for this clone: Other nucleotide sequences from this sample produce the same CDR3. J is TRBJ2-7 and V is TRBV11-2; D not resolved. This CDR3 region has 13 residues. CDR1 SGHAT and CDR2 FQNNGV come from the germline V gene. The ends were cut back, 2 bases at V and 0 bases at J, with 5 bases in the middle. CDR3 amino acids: CASSLSTSYEQYF. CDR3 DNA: TGTGCCAGCAGCTTAAGTACCTCCTACGAGCAGTACTTC.

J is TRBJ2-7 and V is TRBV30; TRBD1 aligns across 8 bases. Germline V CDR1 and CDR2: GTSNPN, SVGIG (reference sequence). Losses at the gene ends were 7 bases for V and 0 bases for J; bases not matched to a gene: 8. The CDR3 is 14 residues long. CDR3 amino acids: CALIRDRSSYEQYF. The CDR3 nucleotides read TGTGCCTTAATCCGGGACAGGTCCTCCTACGAGCAGTACTTC. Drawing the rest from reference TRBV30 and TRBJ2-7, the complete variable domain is SQTIHQWPATLVQPVGSPLSLECTVEGTSNPNLYWYRQAAGRGLQLLFYSVGIGQISSEVPQNLSASRPQDRQFILSSKKLLLSDSGFYLCALIRDRSSYEQYFGPGTRLTVT.

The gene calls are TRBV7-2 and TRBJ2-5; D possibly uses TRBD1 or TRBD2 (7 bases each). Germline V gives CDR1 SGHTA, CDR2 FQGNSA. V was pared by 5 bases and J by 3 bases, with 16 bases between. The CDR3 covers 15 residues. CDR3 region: CASSRPTGREETQYF. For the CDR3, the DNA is TGTGCCAGCAGCCGACCGACAGGGAGGGAAGAGACCCAGTACTTC.

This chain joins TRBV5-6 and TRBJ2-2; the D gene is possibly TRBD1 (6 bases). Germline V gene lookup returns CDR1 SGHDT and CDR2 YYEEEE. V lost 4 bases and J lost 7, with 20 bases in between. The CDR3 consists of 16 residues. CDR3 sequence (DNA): TGTGCCAGCAGCGGGGCCAGGACAGAGTTTCGCGGGGAGCTGTTTTTT. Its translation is CASSGARTEFRGELFF.

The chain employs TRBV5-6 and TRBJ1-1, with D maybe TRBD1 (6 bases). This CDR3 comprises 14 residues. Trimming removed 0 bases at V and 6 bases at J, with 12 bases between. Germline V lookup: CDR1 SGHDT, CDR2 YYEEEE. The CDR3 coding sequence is TGTGCCAGCAGCTTGGGGACAGCCAGACCTGAAGCTTTCTTT. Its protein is CASSLGTARPEAFF.

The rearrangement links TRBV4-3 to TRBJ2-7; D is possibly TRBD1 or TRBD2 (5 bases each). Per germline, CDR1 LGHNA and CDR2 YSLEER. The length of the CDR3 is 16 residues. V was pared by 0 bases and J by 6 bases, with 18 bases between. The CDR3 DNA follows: TGCGCCAGCAGCCAAGATTCATCTGGGGCGGGCAGCGAGCAGTACTTC. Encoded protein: CASSQDSSGAGSEQYF.